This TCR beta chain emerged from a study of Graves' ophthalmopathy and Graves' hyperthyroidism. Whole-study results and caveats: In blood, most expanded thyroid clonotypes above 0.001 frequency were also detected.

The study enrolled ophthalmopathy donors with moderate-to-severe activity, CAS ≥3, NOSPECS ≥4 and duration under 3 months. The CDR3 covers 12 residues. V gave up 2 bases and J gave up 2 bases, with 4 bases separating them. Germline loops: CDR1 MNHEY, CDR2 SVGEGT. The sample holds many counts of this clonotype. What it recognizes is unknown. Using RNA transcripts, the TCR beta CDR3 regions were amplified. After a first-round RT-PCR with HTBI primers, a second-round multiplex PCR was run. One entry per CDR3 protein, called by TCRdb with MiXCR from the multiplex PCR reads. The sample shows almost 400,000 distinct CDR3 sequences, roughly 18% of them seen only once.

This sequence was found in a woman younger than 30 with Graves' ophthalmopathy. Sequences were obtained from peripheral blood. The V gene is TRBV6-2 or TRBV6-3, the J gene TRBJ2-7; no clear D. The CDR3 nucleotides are TGTGCCAGCAGTTACGTAGCCTACGAGCAGTACTTC. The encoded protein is CASSYVAYEQYF.